The 7 T cell receptor beta chains in this list originate from one sample, sequenced in a study of post-analysis software for immune sequencing data. Their antigen targets remain unknown. Unique molecular identifiers were present in the TCR beta cDNA libraries. TCRdb processed the PCR reads anew with MiXCR; each CDR3 protein has one entry. In the table there are approximately 150,000 distinct CDR3 sequences, 30% of which are singletons. Study findings and constraints: A handful of TRBV segments were more frequent in patients than controls; TRBV5-6, TRBV5-1 and TRBV20-1 belonged to this group.

The sequenced sample was blood. Receptor source: a girl under 18 with multiple sclerosis.

In this sample, this clonotype turned up many times. This chain links TRBV5-1 with TRBJ2-7; 11 bases are shared with TRBD2. The CDR3 is made up of 14 amino acids. J lost 4 bases, V lost 4 bases, and 4 bases had no gene match. The germline CDR1 and CDR2 sequences are SGHRS and YFSETQ. DNA for the CDR3: TGCGCCAGCAGCCCTACTAGCGGGAGTTACGAGCAGTACTTC. Its protein is CASSPTSGSYEQYF.

The CDR3 region has the DNA TGCAGTGCCGAACAGGGGGCAAATGGCTACACCTTC. This translates into CSAEQGANGYTF. This chain joins TRBV20-1 and TRBJ1-2; TRBD1 matches 9 bases. V shed 6 bases and J 6 bases; nucleotides not matched to a gene: 5. Germline CDR1 DFQATT, CDR2 SNEGSKA (reference sequence). The CDR3 extends over 12 amino acids.

This clonotype was detected only a few times. The chain links TRBV28 to TRBJ1-4; D is unresolved. Per germline, CDR1 MDHEN and CDR2 SYDVKM. The CDR3 has 13 amino acids. V was clipped by 1 base and J by 7 bases, with 7 bases between them. CDR3 protein: CASSLLSGEKLFF. The CDR3 region has the DNA TGTGCCAGCAGTTTATTAAGTGGTGAAAAACTGTTTTTT.

As regards this clonotype: A read error is possible here, since a much larger clone lies one base away. The chain carries TRBV24-1 and TRBJ2-5; D unclear. The J call may be incorrect, as the DNA end agrees better with TRBJ2-1. The CDR3 has 14 amino acids. Germline V gives CDR1 KGHDR, CDR2 SFDVKD. CDR3 nucleotides: TGTGCCACCAGTGACGGGCGGCCCCAAGAGACCCAGTTCTTC. Protein sequence: CATSDGRPQETQFF.

The chain uses TRBV7-9 and TRBJ2-3, with D maybe TRBD2 (5 bases). The CDR3 extends over 16 amino acids. Trimming left V 5 bases short and J 2 bases short, with 17 bases between. Germline lookup yields CDR1 SEHNR and CDR2 FQNEAQ (reference sequence). Here the CDR3 reads CASSKTGNPYTDTQYF. Here the CDR3 DNA reads TGTGCCAGCAGCAAAACCGGGAACCCATACACAGATACGCAGTATTTT.

This clonotype was observed many times. The chain joins TRBV3-1 to TRBJ1-2; D remains unclear. V was cut by 0 bases and J by 5 bases, with 13 bases left in between. The germline CDR1 and CDR2 sequences are LGHDT and YNNKEL (reference sequence). The CDR3 spans 15 residues. Written as DNA, the CDR3 is TGTGCCAGCAGCCAAGATCTCGTAGGAGTTTATGGCTACACCTTC. As protein: CASSQDLVGVYGYTF. The complete variable domain, with remaining parts taken from reference TRBV3-1 and TRBJ1-2, reads DTAVSQTPKYLVTQMGNDKSIKCEQNLGHDTMYWYKQDSKKFLKIMFSYNNKELIINETVPNRFSPKSPDKAHLNLHINSLELGDSAVYFCASSQDLVGVYGYTFGSGTRLTVV.

The chain couples TRBV4-2 to TRBJ2-7; TRBD2 aligns across 10 bases. The DNA matches TRBJ2-5 better at its end, which makes the J call doubtful. The germline V gene has CDR1 LGHNA and CDR2 YNFKEQ. The CDR3 loop spans 16 amino acids. For the CDR3, the DNA is TGTGCCAGCAGCCAAGAAGGAGTAGCGGGAGGAGAGACCCAGTACTTC. Translating gives CASSQEGVAGGETQYF.